This TCR beta chain came from a study of OX40 agonist ivuxolimab in advanced cancers. Germline CDR1 reads SGHNT; CDR2 reads YYREEE (reference sequence). The CDR3 is 12 residues long. The ends were cut back, 0 bases at V and 7 bases at J, with 7 bases in the middle. Here immunoSEQ multiplex PCR was the method, and the copy in TCRdb shows in-frame clones only, minus some. The profile shows tens of thousands of clones, about nine tenths of them singletons. The sample in question was CD4+ or CD8+ T cells sorted from blood, obtained in a trial of the OX40 agonist ivuxolimab. The chain carries TRBV5-4 and TRBJ1-1; D gene uncertain. The sequence was collected from an adult with an advanced solid tumor such as melanoma, head and neck, liver or kidney cancer. This CDR3 reads CASSLAQNEAFF. The DNA for the CDR3 is TGTGCCAGCAGCTTGGCGCAAAATGAAGCTTTCTTT.